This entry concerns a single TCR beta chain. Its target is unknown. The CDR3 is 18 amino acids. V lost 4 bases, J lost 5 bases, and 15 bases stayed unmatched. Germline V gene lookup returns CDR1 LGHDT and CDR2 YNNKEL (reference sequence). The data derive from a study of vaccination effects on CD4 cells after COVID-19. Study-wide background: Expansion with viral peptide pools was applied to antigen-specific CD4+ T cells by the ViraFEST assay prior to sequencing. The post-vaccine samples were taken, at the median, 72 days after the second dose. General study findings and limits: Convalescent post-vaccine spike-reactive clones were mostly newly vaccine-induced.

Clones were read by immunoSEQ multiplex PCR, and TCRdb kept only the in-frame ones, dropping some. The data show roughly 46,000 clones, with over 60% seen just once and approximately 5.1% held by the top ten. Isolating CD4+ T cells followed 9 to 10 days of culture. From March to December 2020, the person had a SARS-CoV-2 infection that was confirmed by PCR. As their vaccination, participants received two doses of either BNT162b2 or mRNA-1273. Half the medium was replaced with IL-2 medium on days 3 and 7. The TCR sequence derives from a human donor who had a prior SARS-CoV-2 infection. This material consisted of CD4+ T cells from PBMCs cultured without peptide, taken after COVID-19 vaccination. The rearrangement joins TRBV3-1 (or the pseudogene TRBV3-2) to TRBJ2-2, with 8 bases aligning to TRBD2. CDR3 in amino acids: CASSLTPWIAGKTGELFF. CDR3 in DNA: TGTGCCAGCAGCCTGACACCCTGGATAGCGGGAAAAACCGGGGAGCTGTTTTTT.